The source of this T cell receptor beta chain is a study of blood T cell repertoires in COVID-19. Looking at the study overall: PBMCs, B-cell-depleted T cells, or T cells provided the cDNA or gDNA that made up the material.

Original processing methods: Amplifying reference gene primers gave estimates of nucleated cell counts. Data came from immunoSEQ multiplex PCR; TCRdb stores just in-frame clones and leaves some out. V, J and clone size derive from that table, while D and trimming were established from the DNA sequence. The sample lists 120,000 to 150,000 clones, around 80% occurring once. This CDR3 has 13 amino acids. The junction had 0 bases not matched to a gene; V was cut back by 4 bases and J by 3 bases. Germline V gene lookup returns CDR1 LGHDT and CDR2 YNNKEL (reference sequence). Sequenced material: peripheral blood. J is TRBJ2-5 and V is TRBV3-1 (or the pseudogene TRBV3-2); 9 nucleotides line up with TRBD2. This receptor was taken from a human donor with acute or convalescent COVID-19. The donor label of this sample is uncertain. CDR3 residues: CASSRGGEETQYF. The DNA for the CDR3 is TGTGCCAGCAGCCGCGGGGGGGAAGAGACCCAGTACTTC.